This paragraph covers one T cell receptor beta chain sequence. This clonotype came up a few times. There is no known antigen for this receptor. No clone much larger than this one lies a single base away; base qualities are absent. These data come from a study of Graves' ophthalmopathy and Graves' hyperthyroidism (dated by TCRdb to 2017 to 2018). Broadly, across the study: Hyperthyroidism was defined as stable when no progression to ophthalmopathy occurred within 18 months of follow-up. To explore V-J signatures that distinguish ophthalmopathy from hyperthyroidism, a discovery set of 100 patients was enrolled, made up of around 40 with ophthalmopathy and fewer than 60 with stable hyperthyroidism. The independent validation cohort included some 19 hyperthyroidism patients plus 17 patients who later progressed from hyperthyroidism to ophthalmopathy. The study used signatures of the TCR beta repertoire to tell Graves' ophthalmopathy apart from Graves' hyperthyroidism and to predict which patients would progress to ophthalmopathy. In total, approximately 130 blood samples were TCR-sequenced: approximately 40 ophthalmopathy, some 75 hyperthyroidism and about 17 hyperthyroidism-to-ophthalmopathy patients. Once sampling was done, hyperthyroidism patients were given methimazole at a starting dose of 30 mg daily, while ophthalmopathy patients were given high-dose intravenous methylprednisolone. In roughly 6 hyperthyroidism patients, T-cell repertoires of thyroid tissue and blood were compared. Overall study outcomes, separate from this receptor: The 13-signature model separated ophthalmopathy from stable hyperthyroidism with 87.88% sensitivity and about 81% specificity in cross-validation, and 80%/75% in the test set. No statistical method was used to predetermine the sample size, and group allocation was not hidden from the investigators. Among expanded thyroid clonotypes with frequency above 0.001, most also showed up in blood, which suggests that blood repertoires may reflect the thyroid immune response. In validation, the model predicted ophthalmopathy progression with about 70% sensitivity and approximately 78% specificity; 12 predicted patients were CT-confirmed with GO in a median of about 6.1 months.

For repertoire sequencing, TCR beta CDR3 regions were amplified from RNA transcripts. The first round of RT-PCR was done with HTBI primers and the Qiagen OneStep RT-PCR kit, and was followed by a second round of multiplex PCR, then size selection and purification. Libraries were sequenced on an Illumina HiSeq2000 using paired-end 100 bp reads. Under the source paper's analysis protocol: SOAPnuke was used to process the reads, removing any read that contained adapters or uncalled bases, had a mean Phred below 15, or lacked an exact match to the constant primer or identifier. COPE v1.2.5 was used to merge high-quality paired reads. Each unique nucleotide sequence was defined as a clonotype, and clonotypes were aligned to IMGT TRB V, D and J references with MiTCR v1.1. Only V-J combinations with frequency above 0.0001 were analysed, covering 99% to 99.2% of repertoires. A TCR clonal expansion and chaos score per V-J combination was defined as the ratio of F50 clonal expansion to chaos observed in the TCRdist matrix. Features were reduced by Welch's t-statistics and random forest to 10 to 15 V-J combinations, which fed a naive Bayes classifier. Thyroid-blood repertoire similarity was quantified with the Morisita-Horn index. TCRdb ran its own pipeline on the public reads, namely fastp trimming at Q25 and MiXCR clone calling, and kept in-frame beta chains. Each entry is one CDR3 protein sequence, shown with its most common DNA and genes. It is TCRdb's table, rather than the study itself, that gives the V and J calls and clone size. The sample table lists 900,000 to 1,200,000 distinct CDR3 sequences, about two fifths of them with a count of one. 11% of the sample is taken by the ten largest.

The V and J ends are trimmed by 7 bases and 3 bases, leaving 13 bases between them. CDR1 and CDR2 were assigned from the germline V gene as SNHLY and FYNNEI. Including cysteine and phenylalanine, the CDR3 has 13 amino acids. Only CDR3 DNA is held: 39 bases, read in frame from base 1. The hyperthyroidism patients were 18 to 65 years old and newly diagnosed, with a disease duration of less than 2 months. Patients with other autoimmune diseases, uncontrolled infections, pregnancy or lactation were excluded from the study. Clinical symptoms, serum thyroxine, TRAb, thyroid ultrasound and orbital computed tomography formed the basis of the diagnosis. Trizol reagent was used to extract the total RNA, and its quality was then checked on an Agilent 2100 Bioanalyzer.

This sequence uses TRBV2 and TRBJ2-7; the D match is possibly TRBD1 or TRBD2, with 5 bases aligned in each. Input material: peripheral blood or thyroid tissue (not recorded which). The TCR comes from an adult man with Graves' hyperthyroidism. The base sequence is TGTGCCAGCATTCCGTCTGGGGGCTACGAGCAGTACTTC. This gives the protein CASIPSGGYEQYF.